This T cell receptor (beta chain) stems from a study of beta chain features in type 1 diabetes. The whole isolated RNA underwent reverse transcription, so sequencing captured expressed TCRB transcripts. Generated by immunoSEQ multiplex PCR, the TCRdb table keeps only in-frame clones and is missing some. The table lists about 660,000 clones, over 12% of them singletons. Regarding the study as a whole: Type 1 diabetes patients had TCRB CDR3s that were shorter (moderately but significantly so) in all four CD4+ subsets.

This CDR3 region has 14 residues. V was cut by 6 bases and J by 5 bases, with 16 bases left in between. From germline, CDR1 is SNHLY and CDR2 FYNNEI. The table lists this clone with a few counts. Its specificity is unknown. The sample was naive CD4+ T cells from blood. V is TRBV2 and J is TRBJ1-1, with D possibly being TRBD1 (5 bases). The receptor was derived from a man in his late teens or twenties with type 1 diabetes. This CDR3 is CASRSPRGGTEAFF. Written as DNA, the CDR3 is TGTGCCAGCAGATCACCGAGGGGCGGAACTGAAGCTTTCTTT. Complete variable domain (other parts from reference TRBV2 and TRBJ1-1): EPEVTQTPSHQVTQMGQEVILRCVPISNHLYFYWYRQILGQKVEFLVSFYNNEISEKSEIFDDQFSVERPDGSNFTLKIRSTKLEDSAMYFCASRSPRGGTEAFFGQGTRLTVV.